One sample yielded the 5 T cell receptor beta chains listed below, sequenced in a study of sequential checkpoint blockade in melanoma. Profiled with immunoSEQ multiplex PCR; TCRdb holds only in-frame clones, not every one. This table holds some 17,000 clones, more than 60% found once. Treatment defined: randomized to nivolumab then ipilimumab (arm A) or the reverse (arm B). The sample in question was CD8+ T cells sorted from blood (inferred from file names), obtained from a patient given nivolumab and ipilimumab in sequence. The receptors stem from a human donor with melanoma.

This chain joins TRBV15 and TRBJ2-6; 9 nucleotides line up with TRBD1. The CDR3 spans 16 residues. Losses at the gene ends were 5 bases for V and 4 bases for J; bases not matched to a gene: 6. Looked up from germline, CDR1 is LNHNV and CDR2 is YYDKDF (reference sequence). The CDR3 nucleotides read TGTGCCACCAGCCCCCGGGACAGGGCCGGGGCCAACGTCCTGACTTTC. This translates into CATSPRDRAGANVLTF.

This clone has just a few counts. The chain has TRBV5-4 and TRBJ2-7; tentative D call: TRBD1 (6 bases). Looked up from germline, CDR1 is SGHNT and CDR2 is YYREEE (reference sequence). The V end was cut by 4 bases, the J end by 2 bases, with 19 bases between. The CDR3 is made up of 16 amino acids. CDR3 in DNA: TGTGCCAGCAGCGATAGTTTAGACAGGCAGACCTACGAGCAGTACTTC. Translated, it gives CASSDSLDRQTYEQYF.

The CDR3 here is CASSPGLFYGYTF. CDR3 bases: TGTGCCAGCAGCCCAGGACTGTTTTATGGCTACACCTTC. The chain combines TRBV11-1 with TRBJ1-2; no clear D gene. The CDR3 runs 13 residues. From germline, CDR1 is SGHAT and CDR2 FQDESV (reference sequence). With 5 bases removed from V and 5 bases from J, the gap between germline ends came to 12 bases.

The chain combines TRBV10-3 with TRBJ2-4, with 7 bases aligning to TRBD1. The CDR3 has 12 residues. CDR1 is ENHRY, CDR2 SYGVKD, per germline. V lost 3 bases, J lost 8 bases, and 1 base stayed unmatched. The CDR3 is CAISDDRDIQYF. In DNA, the CDR3 is TGTGCCATCAGTGACGACAGGGACATTCAGTACTTC.

The chain has TRBV6-4 and TRBJ2-2, with 13 bases matching TRBD2. The CDR3 is 17 amino acids. The germline V gene encodes CDR1 MRHNA and CDR2 SNTAGT. V lost 0 bases to trimming and J lost 6 bases; unmatched junction nucleotides: 4. CDR3 nucleotides: TGTGCCAGCAGTGACTCGGCCGGGACTAGCGGGGCCGGGGAGCTGTTTTTT. Its protein product is CASSDSAGTSGAGELFF.